These 30 T cell receptor beta chains were all obtained from the same sample, sequenced in a study of control samples from healthy donors and cancer patients. Sequencing was performed with immunoSEQ multiplex PCR; in TCRdb, only in-frame clones are kept and a portion is missing. The table has about 150,000 clones, 88% seen once. Sequencing was carried out using blood. These receptors were taken from a man aged 18 to 29 in good health.

This chain uses TRBV25-1 with TRBJ1-4; D unresolved. The germline V and J ends were trimmed by 4 bases and 0 bases, with 12 bases remaining between them. Germline CDR1 reads MGHDK; CDR2 reads SYGVNS. The CDR3 spans 16 residues. CDR3 nucleotide sequence: TGTGCCAGCAGTGTCGGGAACATTGCAACTAATGAAAAACTGTTTTTT. Encoded protein: CASSVGNIATNEKLFF.

The chain is built from TRBV18 and TRBJ2-7; D is unclear. CDR1 and CDR2 (germline): KGHSH, LQKENI. The ends were cut back, 3 bases at V and 2 bases at J, with 5 bases in the middle. The length of the CDR3 is 12 residues. The CDR3: CASSPVPYEQYF. CDR3 DNA sequence: TGTGCCAGCTCACCTGTGCCCTACGAGCAGTACTTC.

The chain joins TRBV4-2 to TRBJ2-7; D is ambiguous. The ends were cut back, 1 base at V and 0 bases at J, with 10 bases in the middle. This CDR3 is built from 15 residues. Germline assignment: CDR1 LGHNA and CDR2 YNFKEQ. CDR3 in amino acids: CASSQVGYSSYEQYF. CDR3 DNA sequence: TGTGCCAGCAGCCAAGTAGGGTACAGCTCCTACGAGCAGTACTTC.

This clone was recorded once. The CDR3 protein is CASTYDMGTSGVSSYNEQFF. In DNA, the CDR3 is TGTGCCAGCACCTATGATATGGGGACTAGCGGGGTGAGCTCCTACAATGAGCAGTTCTTC. This chain uses TRBV6-6 with TRBJ2-1, with 13 bases fitting TRBD2. V gave up 7 bases and J gave up 0 bases; unmatched junction bases: 15. The CDR3 loop spans 20 amino acids. Germline CDR1 and CDR2: MNHNY and SVGAGI (reference sequence).

The rearrangement joins TRBV3-1 (or the pseudogene TRBV3-2) to TRBJ1-2, with 9 bases identical to TRBD1. Germline V gene data show CDR1 as LGHDT and CDR2 as YNNKEL (reference sequence). V gave up 0 bases and J gave up 8 bases; unmatched junction bases: 7. The CDR3 runs 15 residues. CDR3 DNA sequence: TGTGCCAGCAGCCAAGATCCCGGACAGGGGAGAGGCTACACCTTC. Protein product: CASSQDPGQGRGYTF.

The chain carries TRBV28 and TRBJ1-1; 12 bases agree with TRBD1. Germline loops: CDR1 MDHEN, CDR2 SYDVKM. The V and J ends lost 6 bases and 4 bases, in that order; junction bases with no gene match: 18. CDR3 length: 19 amino acids. This CDR3 reads CASSLHIGTGGAHGTEAFF. The CDR3 bases are TGTGCCAGCAGCCTCCATATCGGGACAGGGGGCGCGCACGGCACTGAAGCTTTCTTT.

Only one count was recorded for this clone. The genes are TRBV19 and TRBJ2-7; 8 bases agree with TRBD1. Germline values: CDR1 LNHDA, CDR2 SQIVND (reference sequence). Trimming at V came to 10 bases and at J to 7 bases, leaving 9 bases not matched to a gene. CDR3 length: 12 amino acids. CDR3 sequence (DNA): TGTGCCACCGGACAGGGAGAAAGGGAGCAGTACTTC. Translating gives CATGQGEREQYF.

V gene TRBV14 combines with J gene TRBJ1-3, with D possibly TRBD1 on 6 matching bases. V lost 4 bases and J 0 bases, leaving 13 bases between the germline ends. This CDR3 contains 16 residues. From germline, CDR1 is SGHDN and CDR2 FVKESK. The CDR3 bases are TGTGCCAGCAGCCGTGGGACACCCCGCTCTGGAAACACCATATATTTT. Translation gives CASSRGTPRSGNTIYF.

The chain links TRBV6-5 to TRBJ2-1; either TRBD1 or TRBD2 may fit D (5 bases each). Per the germline V gene, CDR1 is MNHEY and CDR2 is SVGAGI. The germline V and J ends were trimmed by 2 bases and 8 bases, with 16 bases remaining between them. This CDR3 region has 15 residues. This chain's CDR3 is CASSYGTPRWDEQFF. The CDR3 coding sequence is TGTGCCAGCAGTTACGGGACGCCGCGTTGGGATGAGCAGTTCTTC.

The chain combines TRBV29-1 with TRBJ2-2; 10 positions agree with TRBD1. CDR1 is SQVTM, CDR2 ANQGSEA, per germline. With 4 bases clipped from V and 6 bases from J, the junction kept 11 bases outside the gene matches. The CDR3 loop spans 16 amino acids. CDR3 sequence: CSVVWDRGFAAGELFF. DNA for the CDR3: TGCAGCGTTGTCTGGGACAGGGGTTTTGCGGCCGGGGAGCTGTTTTTT.

The V call is TRBV4-1, the J call TRBJ2-7, with D perhaps TRBD1 (6 bases). This CDR3 contains 15 residues. CDR1 MGHRA and CDR2 YSYEKL come from the germline V gene. V lost 1 base and J lost 0, with 10 bases in between. CDR3 bases: TGCGCCAGCAGCCAAGTGCAGGACAGCTCCTACGAGCAGTACTTC. It specifies CASSQVQDSSYEQYF.

This clone was counted between two and nine times. This rearrangement joins TRBV6-1 to TRBJ1-5; possibly TRBD1 for D (6 bases). Trimming cost V 2 bases and J 6 bases, with 14 bases left between them. The CDR3 is 15 amino acids. The germline gives CDR1 MNHNS, CDR2 SASEGT. The CDR3 DNA follows: TGTGCCAGCAGTGAATCCCAGGGGAGAGGTCAGCCCCAGCATTTT. Amino acid sequence: CASSESQGRGQPQHF.

This chain links TRBV28 with TRBJ2-3, with TRBD1 matching over 7 bases. This CDR3 has 15 residues. The V gene's germline CDR1 is MDHEN and CDR2 SYDVKM. V gave up 5 bases and J gave up 2 bases; unmatched junction bases: 7. CDR3 sequence: CASSRGTVATDTQYF. CDR3 in DNA: TGTGCCAGCAGTAGGGGGACAGTTGCCACAGATACGCAGTATTTT.

V is TRBV6-1 and J is TRBJ1-3; 8 bases agree with TRBD1. This CDR3 comprises 15 residues. Germline values: CDR1 MNHNS, CDR2 SASEGT. Unmatched junction bases numbered 5, after V lost 3 bases and J lost 4 bases. The CDR3 loop is CASSDRTGTGNTIYF. The DNA of the CDR3 is TGTGCCAGCAGTGACCGGACAGGGACCGGAAACACCATATATTTT.

On this clone: Additional DNA sequences in this sample encode the identical CDR3. This rearrangement joins TRBV9 to TRBJ2-6, with unresolved D. This CDR3 has 13 amino acids. The V and J ends lost 5 bases and 0 bases respectively, with 3 bases between them. The germline V gene has CDR1 SGDLS and CDR2 YYNGEE. CDR3 in amino acids: CASSGSGANVLTF. CDR3 coding DNA: TGTGCCAGCAGTGGCTCTGGGGCCAACGTCCTGACTTTC.

The chain recombines TRBV14 with TRBJ2-7; a weak D match, TRBD1 (6 bases). The CDR3 totals 14 residues. Germline-derived CDR1 and CDR2 are SGHDN and FVKESK. Trimming removed 1 base from V and 2 bases from J, with 9 bases in between. CDR3 amino acids: CASSQVDSPYEQYF. The CDR3 coding sequence is TGTGCCAGCAGCCAAGTGGACAGCCCCTACGAGCAGTACTTC.

This clone was seen a single time. The chain couples TRBV7-9 to TRBJ2-2; 8 bases align to TRBD1. Trimming took 3 bases from V and 6 from J; bases not matched to a gene: 9. The CDR3 totals 16 residues. Germline values: CDR1 SEHNR, CDR2 FQNEAQ (reference sequence). The CDR3 sequence is CASSLPGGEVSGELFF. DNA for the CDR3: TGTGCCAGCAGCTTGCCAGGGGGCGAAGTCTCCGGGGAGCTGTTTTTT.

The V and J genes are TRBV5-1 and TRBJ1-2; 7 nucleotides match TRBD1. With V trimmed by 4 bases and J by 3 bases, 3 bases remained unmatched. Germline V gene sequence: CDR1 SGHRS, CDR2 YFSETQ. This CDR3 spans 13 amino acids. In DNA form, the CDR3 reads TGCGCCAGCAGCACAACAGGGGACTATGGCTACACCTTC. It codes for CASSTTGDYGYTF. Together with reference TRBV5-1 and TRBJ1-2, the CDR3 gives the full variable domain: KAGVTQTPRYLIKTRGQQVTLSCSPISGHRSVSWYQQTPGQGLQFLFEYFSETQRNKGNFPGRFSGRQFSNSRSEMNVSTLELGDSALYLCASSTTGDYGYTFGSGTRLTVV.

The chain carries TRBV28 and TRBJ1-5, with D unresolved. V was cut by 0 bases and J by 6 bases, with 9 bases left in between. Germline V gene lookup returns CDR1 MDHEN and CDR2 SYDVKM. There are 14 residues in the CDR3. The CDR3 is CASSLWGKGQPQHF. CDR3 coding DNA: TGTGCCAGCAGTTTATGGGGGAAGGGTCAGCCCCAGCATTTT.

This clone was detected once. The CDR3 region has the DNA TGTGCCAGCAGCAGAAAAGACAGCTCTGGGGCCAACGTCCTGACTTTC. This translates into CASSRKDSSGANVLTF. V and J are TRBV21-1 and TRBJ2-6; TRBD1, as called in the table, went unchecked against the DNA. TRBV21-1 is tagged as a pseudogene. CDR3 size: 16 residues.

The chain joins TRBV5-4 to TRBJ2-5, with 7 bases lining up with TRBD1. Germline values: CDR1 SGHNT, CDR2 YYREEE (reference sequence). The CDR3 is 15 residues long. V lost 5 bases to trimming and J lost 5 bases; unmatched junction nucleotides: 12. This CDR3 reads CASSLPTGVDETQYF. Here the CDR3 DNA reads TGTGCCAGCAGTTTACCTACAGGGGTTGATGAGACCCAGTACTTC.

The chain employs TRBV10-3 and TRBJ1-1, with 8 bases fitting TRBD1. V lost 4 bases to trimming and J lost 4 bases; unmatched junction nucleotides: 8. CDR3 size: 15 residues. Germline CDR1 reads ENHRY; CDR2 reads SYGVKD. The CDR3 nucleotides are TGTGCCATCAGTGCCTCGACAGGGGATGCCACTGAAGCTTTCTTT. Its translation is CAISASTGDATEAFF.

The V call is TRBV19, the J call TRBJ2-1; TRBD2 matches 8 bases. Germline V gene sequence: CDR1 LNHDA, CDR2 SQIVND (reference sequence). The CDR3 runs to 16 residues. V shed 1 base and J 0 bases; nucleotides not matched to a gene: 2. The CDR3 nucleotides read TGTGCCAGTAGTATAGGACTAGCGAACTCCTACAATGAGCAGTTCTTC. Translation: CASSIGLANSYNEQFF. Drawing the rest from reference TRBV19 and TRBJ2-1, the complete variable domain is DGGITQSPKYLFRKEGQNVTLSCEQNLNHDAMYWYRQDPGQGLRLIYYSQIVNDFQKGDIAEGYSVSREKKESFPLTVTSAQKNPTAFYLCASSIGLANSYNEQFFGPGTRLTVL.

This clone was found once. CDR3 protein: CASSLKETQYF. CDR3 DNA: TGTGCCAGCAGCTTGAAAGAGACCCAGTACTTC. The V gene is TRBV7-8, the J gene TRBJ2-5; D remains ambiguous. Per germline, CDR1 SGHVS and CDR2 FQNEAQ. Trimming shortened V by 3 bases and J by 3 bases, and 2 bases separated the two germline ends. The CDR3 loop spans 11 amino acids.

The genes are TRBV28 and TRBJ1-3, with D unclear. V was pared by 0 bases and J by 9 bases, with 6 bases between. Germline loops: CDR1 MDHEN, CDR2 SYDVKM. This CDR3 spans 12 amino acids. For the CDR3, the DNA is TGTGCCAGCAGTTTATGGGCTGGCACCATATATTTT. This encodes CASSLWAGTIYF.

J is TRBJ2-3 and V is TRBV3-1 (or the pseudogene TRBV3-2), with 12 nucleotides matching TRBD2. In germline, CDR1 is LGHDT, CDR2 YNNKEL (reference sequence). This CDR3 spans 18 amino acids. The J segment lost 4 bases and the V segment lost 0 bases, leaving 8 bases of the junction unmatched. CDR3: CASSQDPSGGAISDTQYF. The CDR3 coding sequence is TGTGCCAGCAGCCAAGACCCTAGCGGGGGGGCCATATCAGATACGCAGTATTTT.

V gene TRBV3-1 (or the pseudogene TRBV3-2) combines with J gene TRBJ2-4, with D possibly being TRBD1 or TRBD2 (6 bases each). Looked up from germline, CDR1 is LGHDT and CDR2 is YNNKEL (reference sequence). The CDR3 has 16 amino acids. With 2 bases removed from V and 0 bases from J, the gap between germline ends came to 11 bases. CDR3 sequence reads: CASSQSGGLAKNIQYF. CDR3 coding DNA: TGTGCCAGCAGCCAATCCGGGGGCCTAGCCAAAAACATTCAGTACTTC.

This clone occurred a few times. This chain joins TRBV3-1 (or the pseudogene TRBV3-2) and TRBJ2-2; D possibly corresponds to TRBD1 (6 bases). The germline gives CDR1 LGHDT, CDR2 YNNKEL (reference sequence). Trimming cost V 5 bases and J 0 bases, with 7 bases left between them. The CDR3 totals 14 residues. As DNA, the CDR3 is TGTGCCAGCAGCAGGACAGCGAACACCGGGGAGCTGTTTTTT. Translated: CASSRTANTGELFF.

This clone was counted a few times. The rearrangement uses TRBV30 and TRBJ1-2, with TRBD1 matching 10 bases. Germline CDR1 is GTSNPN and CDR2 is SVGIG (reference sequence). The CDR3 is 13 residues long. J gave up 8 bases and V 4 bases, and 7 bases lay outside the gene matches. This chain's CDR3 is CAWKPDRGRGYTF. CDR3 nucleotides: TGTGCCTGGAAACCCGACAGGGGGCGCGGCTACACCTTC.

Worth noting for this clone: The identical CDR3 is also encoded by other nucleotide sequences in the sample. This rearrangement joins TRBV9 to TRBJ1-1, with TRBD1 as a possible D gene (6 bases). V dropped 4 bases and J dropped 2 bases, with 12 bases sitting between them. Germline V gene data show CDR1 as SGDLS and CDR2 as YYNGEE. The CDR3 consists of 14 residues. The CDR3 nucleotides are TGTGCCAGCAGCCCGAGGACAGCTAACACTGAAGCTTTCTTT. Its translation: CASSPRTANTEAFF.